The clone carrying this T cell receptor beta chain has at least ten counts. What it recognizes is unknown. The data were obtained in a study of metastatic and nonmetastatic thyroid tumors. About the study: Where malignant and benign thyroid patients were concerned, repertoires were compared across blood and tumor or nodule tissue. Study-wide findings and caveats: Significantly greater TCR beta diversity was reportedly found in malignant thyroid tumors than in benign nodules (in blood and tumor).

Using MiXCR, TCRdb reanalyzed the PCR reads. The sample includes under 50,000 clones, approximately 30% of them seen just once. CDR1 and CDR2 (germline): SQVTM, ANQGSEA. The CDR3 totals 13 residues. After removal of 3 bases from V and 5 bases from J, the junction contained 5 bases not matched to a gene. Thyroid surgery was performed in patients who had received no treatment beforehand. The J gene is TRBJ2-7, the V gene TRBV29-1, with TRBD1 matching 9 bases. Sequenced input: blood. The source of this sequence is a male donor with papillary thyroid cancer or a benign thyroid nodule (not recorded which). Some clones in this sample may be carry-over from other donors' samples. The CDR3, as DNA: TGCAGCGTTGAGGGACAGGGTCGCGACGAGCAGTACTTC. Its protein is CSVEGQGRDEQYF.